This entry is about one T cell receptor beta chain. This CDR3 is 12 amino acids long. Germline V CDR1 and CDR2: SGDLS, YYNGEE. Trimming took off 3 bases at V and 3 bases at J, with 5 bases between the two ends. These data originate in a study of blood T cell repertoires in COVID-19. Study information: Spain, Italy and the United States supplied samples that represented acute and convalescent COVID-19.

Using immunoSEQ multiplex PCR, the repertoire was profiled, and TCRdb retains in-frame clones only, with some absent. The sample includes 95,000 to 120,000 clones, roughly 85% of them seen just once. The sequenced sample was peripheral blood. The clonotype comes from a human donor in a cohort sampled during active COVID-19. The chain uses TRBV9 and TRBJ2-3; no reliable D call. CDR3 loop: CASSATTDTQYF. As DNA, the CDR3 is TGTGCCAGCAGCGCGACTACAGATACGCAGTATTTT.